The 25 T cell receptor beta chains below were found in one sample sequenced in a study of T cell changes during pregnancy in multiple sclerosis. Sequenced by immunoSEQ multiplex PCR; TCRdb stores in-frame clones only, minus some. The sample carries 40,000 to 60,000 clones, 90% recorded once. The specimen was peripheral blood, collected in the first trimester of pregnancy. The receptors shown here come from a female donor in good health, enrolled as a control in a pregnancy study.

This sequence joins TRBV7-9 and TRBJ2-3; weak D call: TRBD1 (6 bases). CDR1 and CDR2 from the germline V gene are SEHNR and FQNEAQ (reference sequence). V gave up 0 bases and J gave up 2 bases, with 9 bases separating them. This CDR3 comprises 15 residues. As DNA, the CDR3 is TGTGCCAGCAGCTTAGCGGGGGCCTCCACAGATACGCAGTATTTT. It translates to CASSLAGASTDTQYF.

This chain connects TRBV7-2 to TRBJ2-2; 13 positions match TRBD2. The germline gives CDR1 SGHTA, CDR2 FQGNSA. The length of the CDR3 is 16 residues. J lost 8 bases, V lost 1 base, and 4 bases had no gene match. The CDR3 region has the DNA TGTGCCAGCAGCTTAGAAGGACTAGCGGGGGTAGGGGAGCTGTTTTTT. Protein: CASSLEGLAGVGELFF.

This clone was observed a handful of times. V usage is TRBV10-2 and J usage is TRBJ1-5; D is unresolved. The CDR3 sequence is 13 residues long. The V end was cut by 5 bases, the J end by 1 base, with 6 bases between. CDR1 WSHSY and CDR2 SAAADI come from the germline V gene. The CDR3 DNA sequence: TGCGCCAGCAGTCCACAGAGCAATCAGCCCCAGCATTTT. It specifies CASSPQSNQPQHF.

The chain couples TRBV6-4 to TRBJ2-1; maybe TRBD2 (5 bases). Between the trimmed V and J ends, which lost 2 bases and 0 bases, there was a span of 5 bases. This CDR3 has 14 residues. Germline assignment: CDR1 MRHNA and CDR2 SNTAGT. CDR3 DNA sequence: TGTGCCAGCAGTGACGGGAGCTCCTACAATGAGCAGTTCTTC. Amino acids: CASSDGSSYNEQFF.

The rearrangement uses TRBV5-4 and TRBJ1-2; D perhaps matches TRBD1 (5 bases). Germline assignment: CDR1 SGHNT and CDR2 YYREEE (reference sequence). The CDR3 covers 16 residues. Trimming took 3 bases from V and 1 from J, leaving 16 bases between them. The CDR3 DNA follows: TGTGCCAGCAGCTCAGGACACCCCACTTATAACTATGGCTACACCTTC. Protein product: CASSSGHPTYNYGYTF.

The chain carries TRBV7-2 and TRBJ2-1; 13 bases agree with TRBD2. V shed 1 base, J shed 7 bases, and the junction held 1 base outside the gene matches. The CDR3 length is 15 residues. Germline V gene data show CDR1 as SGHTA and CDR2 as FQGNSA. This CDR3 reads CASSLGTSGRNEQFF. CDR3 sequence (DNA): TGTGCCAGCAGCTTAGGGACTAGCGGGAGAAATGAGCAGTTCTTC.

The V and J genes are TRBV30 and TRBJ1-5; perhaps TRBD1 as D (5 bases). Deletions cut 4 bases from V and 4 bases from J, with 17 bases between. Per the germline V gene, CDR1 is GTSNPN and CDR2 is SVGIG (reference sequence). The CDR3 has 15 amino acids. CDR3 loop: CAWTYRGGLNQPQHF. Written as DNA, the CDR3 is TGTGCCTGGACTTATAGGGGCGGACTAAATCAGCCCCAGCATTTT.

A note on this clone: The junction departs from the called germline gene at one end, perhaps through a read error. The chain combines TRBV6-4 with TRBJ2-7; TRBD2 aligns across 12 bases. There are 15 residues in the CDR3. CDR1 is MRHNA, CDR2 SNTAGT, per germline. CDR3 in DNA: TGTGCCAGCAGTTACTCGACTAGCGGGGGTTACGAGCAGTACTTC. Residues: CASSYSTSGGYEQYF.

The rearrangement joins TRBV27 to TRBJ1-5; 9 positions agree with TRBD1. The germline V gene encodes CDR1 MNHEY and CDR2 SMNVEV (reference sequence). V was clipped by 6 bases and J by 3 bases; unmatched bases: 6. CDR3 length: 15 residues. CDR3 in amino acids: CASSTGQGSNQPQHF. CDR3 nucleotides: TGTGCCAGCAGCACGGGACAGGGATCCAATCAGCCCCAGCATTTT.

The rearrangement uses TRBV7-8 and TRBJ2-7; TRBD2 might be the D (5 bases). From germline, CDR1 is SGHVS and CDR2 FQNEAQ. Trimming took off 4 bases at V and 7 bases at J, with 17 bases between the two ends. CDR3 length: 14 residues. CDR3 nucleotides: TGTGCCAGCAGCTATGAAGAGGTGTCGGGGGAGCAGTACTTC. It encodes CASSYEEVSGEQYF.

V and J are TRBV23-1 and TRBJ2-4; the D gene is possibly TRBD2 (6 bases). TRBV23-1 belongs to the ORF category, with a function that is uncertain. The CDR3 length is 17 residues. With 2 bases removed from V and 0 bases from J, the gap between germline ends came to 14 bases. CDR3 coding DNA: TGCGCCAGCAGTCAACCCCGGGAGAGGGGAGCCAAAAACATTCAGTACTTC. This codes for CASSQPRERGAKNIQYF.

V is TRBV7-3 and J is TRBJ2-1; D unresolved. Germline values: CDR1 SGHTA, CDR2 FQGTGA. Trimming left V 5 bases short and J 5 bases short, with 10 bases between. This CDR3 region has 13 residues. The CDR3 DNA sequence: TGTGCCAGCAGCCGCGGAGTGAACAATGAGCAGTTCTTC. It encodes CASSRGVNNEQFF.

This chain connects TRBV4-1 to TRBJ2-3, with D unclear. V was shortened by 0 bases and J by 8 bases, with 9 bases between the two germline ends. From germline, CDR1 is MGHRA and CDR2 YSYEKL. There are 13 residues in the CDR3. The CDR3 bases are TGCGCCAGCAGCCAAGATCCCACGGGTACGCAGTATTTT. Its protein product is CASSQDPTGTQYF.

This clone has just one count. The chain has TRBV4-2 and TRBJ1-5; 9 bases agree with TRBD1. This CDR3 is built from 15 residues. The J segment lost 1 base and the V segment lost 6 bases, leaving 4 bases of the junction unmatched. CDR1 and CDR2 from the germline V gene are LGHNA and YNFKEQ. CDR3: CASSRQGDSNQPQHF. The CDR3 DNA sequence: TGTGCCAGCAGTCGACAGGGGGACAGCAATCAGCCCCAGCATTTT.

This clone was observed a few times. The V gene is TRBV2, the J gene TRBJ1-6; 7 bases align to TRBD1. CDR1 and CDR2 from the germline V gene are SNHLY and FYNNEI. V shed 4 bases and J 10 bases; nucleotides not matched to a gene: 7. The CDR3 contains 14 residues. DNA of the CDR3: TGTGCCAGCAGTGTGCTAGACAGGGAATCACCCCTCCACTTT. It translates to CASSVLDRESPLHF.

This sequence joins TRBV7-9 and TRBJ2-1; 7 positions agree with TRBD2. The CDR3 has 15 residues. V lost 4 bases, J lost 0 bases, and 3 bases stayed unmatched. Germline loops: CDR1 SEHNR, CDR2 FQNEAQ (reference sequence). The CDR3 sequence: CASSSTGGSYNEQFF. CDR3 DNA sequence: TGTGCCAGCAGCTCGACGGGGGGCTCCTACAATGAGCAGTTCTTC.

The gene calls are TRBV7-9 and TRBJ1-2, with D maybe TRBD1 (6 bases). V was shortened by 1 base and J by 8 bases, with 11 bases between the two germline ends. This CDR3 spans 13 amino acids. Per the germline V gene, CDR1 is SEHNR and CDR2 is FQNEAQ (reference sequence). CDR3 DNA: TGTGCCAGCAGCTTAGGGACAGTGGAAGGCTACACCTTC. It is translated as CASSLGTVEGYTF.

This clone was detected only once. This sequence joins TRBV27 and TRBJ2-7; the D gene is possibly TRBD2 (5 bases). Trimming pared 2 bases from V and 5 bases from J, leaving 10 bases between. The CDR3 is 13 residues long. Germline values: CDR1 MNHEY, CDR2 SMNVEV (reference sequence). The CDR3, as DNA: TGTGCCAGCAGTTTAGCGGGTACCCACGAGCAGTACTTC. Amino acids: CASSLAGTHEQYF.

The V and J genes are TRBV7-9 and TRBJ2-2, with TRBD2 identical over 9 bases. There are 17 residues in the CDR3. Germline CDR1 SEHNR, CDR2 FQNEAQ (reference sequence). V shed 5 bases, J shed 4 bases, and the junction held 11 bases outside the gene matches. The CDR3 loop reads CASSPPGLAGVTGELFF. The CDR3 DNA is TGTGCCAGCAGCCCCCCCGGGTTAGCGGGAGTCACCGGGGAGCTGTTTTTT.

The V and J genes are TRBV28 and TRBJ1-1, with 9 bases that match TRBD1. Trimming took 5 bases from V and 11 from J; bases not matched to a gene: 12. Germline lookup yields CDR1 MDHEN and CDR2 SYDVKM. CDR3 length equals 14 residues. The CDR3 DNA reads as TGTGCCAGCAGTCCTTACAGGGGGCGAACCGGGGCTTTCTTT. It is translated as CASSPYRGRTGAFF.

V and J are TRBV7-2 and TRBJ2-5, with a tentative D call TRBD2 (6 bases). CDR3 length: 14 residues. Trimming removed 6 bases at V and 5 bases at J, with 16 bases between. Germline V lookup: CDR1 SGHTA, CDR2 FQGNSA. In DNA form, the CDR3 reads TGTGCCAGCAGGGCGGGTTCTGCGGGGGAGACCCAGTACTTC. It yields the protein CASRAGSAGETQYF.

The chain has TRBV18 and TRBJ2-2, with 7 bases fitting TRBD2. Trimming cost V 4 bases and J 6 bases; bases outside gene matches: 11. This CDR3 spans 16 amino acids. Germline CDR1 and CDR2: KGHSH and LQKENI. CDR3 sequence (DNA): TGTGCCAGCTCACTACTGGGGGGGAGTTTGCCCGGGGAGCTGTTTTTT. This codes for CASSLLGGSLPGELFF.

This clone was picked up a small number of times. The V gene is TRBV7-3, the J gene TRBJ2-1, with a tentative D call TRBD2 (6 bases). V lost 9 bases and J lost 6, with 24 bases in between. The germline V gene has CDR1 SGHTA and CDR2 FQGTGA. This CDR3 is 16 amino acids long. CDR3 in amino acids: CARPEKSNGSSNEQFF. CDR3 bases: TGTGCCAGGCCGGAAAAATCTAACGGGAGTAGCAATGAGCAGTTCTTC.

This clone has a single count. The chain carries TRBV5-6 and TRBJ1-5; 8 bases agree with TRBD1. Germline CDR1 and CDR2: SGHDT and YYEEEE. The CDR3 has 15 residues. V was pared by 0 bases and J by 5 bases, with 4 bases of the junction left unmatched. The CDR3 region is CASSLGTGPHQPQHF. The CDR3 DNA sequence: TGTGCCAGCAGCTTGGGGACAGGGCCTCATCAGCCCCAGCATTTT.

V gene TRBV9 combines with J gene TRBJ2-1; 12 positions match TRBD2. Unmatched junction bases numbered 8, after V lost 4 bases and J lost 3 bases. The length of the CDR3 is 17 residues. Germline V gene lookup returns CDR1 SGDLS and CDR2 YYNGEE. DNA of the CDR3: TGTGCCAGCAGCTCCGGGACTAGCGGGCGTGGCTACAATGAGCAGTTCTTC. As protein: CASSSGTSGRGYNEQFF.